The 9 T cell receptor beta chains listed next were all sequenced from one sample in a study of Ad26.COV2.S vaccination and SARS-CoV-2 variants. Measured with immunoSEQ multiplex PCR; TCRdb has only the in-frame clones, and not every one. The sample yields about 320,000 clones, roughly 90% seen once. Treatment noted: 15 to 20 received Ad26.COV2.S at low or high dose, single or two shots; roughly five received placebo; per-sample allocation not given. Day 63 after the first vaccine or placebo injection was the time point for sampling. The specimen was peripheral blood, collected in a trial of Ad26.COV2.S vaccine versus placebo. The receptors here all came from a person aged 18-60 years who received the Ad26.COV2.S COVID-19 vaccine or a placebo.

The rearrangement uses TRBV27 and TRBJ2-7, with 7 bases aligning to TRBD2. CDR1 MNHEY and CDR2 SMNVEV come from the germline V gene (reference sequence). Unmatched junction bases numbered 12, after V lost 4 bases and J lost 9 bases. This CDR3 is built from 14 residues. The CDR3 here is CASSSSWGGMGQYV. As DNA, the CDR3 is TGTGCCAGCAGTTCCTCCTGGGGGGGAATGGGGCAGTACGTC.

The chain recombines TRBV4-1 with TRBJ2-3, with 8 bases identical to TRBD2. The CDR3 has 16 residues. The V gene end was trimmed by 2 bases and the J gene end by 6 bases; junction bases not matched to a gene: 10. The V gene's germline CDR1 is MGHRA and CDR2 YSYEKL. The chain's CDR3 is CASSQMNGGASDTQYF. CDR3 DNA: TGCGCCAGCAGCCAAATGAACGGGGGGGCCTCGGATACGCAGTATTTT.

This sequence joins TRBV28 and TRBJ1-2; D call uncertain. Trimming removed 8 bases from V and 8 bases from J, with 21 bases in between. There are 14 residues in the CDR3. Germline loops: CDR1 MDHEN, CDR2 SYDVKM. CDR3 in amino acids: CASFGRVLGGGYTF. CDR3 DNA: TGTGCCAGCTTCGGGAGGGTTTTAGGAGGGGGCTACACCTTC.

The CDR3 sequence: CASSLAPTSGGWTDTQYF. The DNA for the CDR3 is TGTGCCAGCAGTCTTGCCCCTACTAGCGGCGGTTGGACAGATACGCAGTATTTT. The chain links TRBV7-7 to TRBJ2-3; 8 nucleotides match TRBD2. Germline V gene data show CDR1 as SSHAT and CDR2 as FNYEAQ (reference sequence). There are 18 residues in the CDR3. The V segment lost 6 bases and the J segment 3 bases; nucleotides outside the gene matches: 17.

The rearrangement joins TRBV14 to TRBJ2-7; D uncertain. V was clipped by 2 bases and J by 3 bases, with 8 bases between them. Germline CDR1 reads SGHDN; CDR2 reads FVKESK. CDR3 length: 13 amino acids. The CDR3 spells CASSQTDYYEQYF. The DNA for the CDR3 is TGTGCCAGCAGCCAAACAGATTACTACGAGCAGTACTTC.

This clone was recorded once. The CDR3 protein is CASSELDRSYEQYF. In DNA, the CDR3 is TGTGCCAGCAGTGAATTGGACAGATCCTACGAGCAGTACTTC. The rearrangement joins TRBV6-1 to TRBJ2-7, with D possibly matching TRBD1 (6 bases). The ends were cut back, 2 bases at V and 1 base at J, with 9 bases in the middle. The CDR3 has 14 amino acids. Per germline, CDR1 MNHNS and CDR2 SASEGT.

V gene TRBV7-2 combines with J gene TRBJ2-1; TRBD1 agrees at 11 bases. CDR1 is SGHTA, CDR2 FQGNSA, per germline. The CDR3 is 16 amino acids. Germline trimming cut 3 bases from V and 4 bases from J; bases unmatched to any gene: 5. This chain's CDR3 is CASSLGQGVSYNEQFF. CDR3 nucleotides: TGTGCCAGCAGCTTGGGACAGGGGGTATCTTACAATGAGCAGTTCTTC. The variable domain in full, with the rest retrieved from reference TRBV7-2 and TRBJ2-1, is GAGVSQSPSNKVTEKGKDVELRCDPISGHTALYWYRQSLGQGLEFLIYFQGNSAPDKSGLPSDRFSAERTGGSVSTLTIQRTQQEDSAVYLCASSLGQGVSYNEQFFGPGTRLTVL.

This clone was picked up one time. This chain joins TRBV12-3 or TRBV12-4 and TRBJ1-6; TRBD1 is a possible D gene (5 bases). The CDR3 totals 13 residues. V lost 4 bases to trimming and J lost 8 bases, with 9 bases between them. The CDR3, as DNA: TGTGCCAGCAGTTCATCACAGGATTCACCCCTCCACTTT. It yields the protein CASSSSQDSPLHF.

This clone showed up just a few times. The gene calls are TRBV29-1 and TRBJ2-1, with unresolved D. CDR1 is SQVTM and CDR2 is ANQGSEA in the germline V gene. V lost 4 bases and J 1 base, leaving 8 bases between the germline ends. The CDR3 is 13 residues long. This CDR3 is CSVVGVSYNEQFF. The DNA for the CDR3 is TGCAGCGTTGTAGGCGTGTCCTACAATGAGCAGTTCTTC.